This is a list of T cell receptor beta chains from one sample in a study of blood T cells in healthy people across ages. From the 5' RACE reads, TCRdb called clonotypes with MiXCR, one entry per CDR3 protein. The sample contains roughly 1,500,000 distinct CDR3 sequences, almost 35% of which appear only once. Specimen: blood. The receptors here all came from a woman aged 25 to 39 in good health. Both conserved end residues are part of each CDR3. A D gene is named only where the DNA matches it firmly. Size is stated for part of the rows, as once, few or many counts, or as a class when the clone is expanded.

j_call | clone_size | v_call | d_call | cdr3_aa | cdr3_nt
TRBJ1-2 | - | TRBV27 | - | CASSASNYGYTF | TGTGCCAGCAGTGCCTCCAACTATGGCTACACCTTC
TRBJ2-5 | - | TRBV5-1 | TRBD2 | CASSLVTGGTRETQYF | TGCGCCAGCAGCTTGGTGACGGGGGGGACTCGAGAGACCCAGTACTTC
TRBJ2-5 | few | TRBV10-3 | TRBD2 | CAISPRLRGGEGETQYF | TGTGCCATCAGTCCCCGCCTTAGGGGAGGGGAGGGAGAGACCCAGTACTTC
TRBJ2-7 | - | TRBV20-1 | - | CSASDGGWYEQYF | TGCAGTGCTAGTGATGGGGGCTGGTACGAGCAGTACTTC
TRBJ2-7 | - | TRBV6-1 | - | CASKDPQETYEQYF | TGTGCCAGCAAGGACCCTCAAGAGACCTACGAGCAGTACTTC
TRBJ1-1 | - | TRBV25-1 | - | CASTPEGSDEAFF | TGTGCCAGCACCCCCGAGGGATCAGATGAAGCTTTCTTT
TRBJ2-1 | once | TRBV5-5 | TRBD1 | CASSRTGFSNEQFF | TGTGCCAGCAGCAGGACAGGGTTTAGCAATGAGCAGTTCTTC
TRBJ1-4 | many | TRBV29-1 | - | CSATGTPNEKLFF | TGCAGCGCAACCGGGACCCCTAATGAAAAACTGTTTTTT
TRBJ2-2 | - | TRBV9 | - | CASSKQEFTGELFF | TGTGCCAGCAGCAAACAAGAGTTCACCGGGGAGCTGTTTTTT
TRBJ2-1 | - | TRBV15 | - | CATSRDGEDEQFF | TGTGCCACCAGCAGAGATGGGGAGGATGAGCAGTTCTTC